This T cell receptor (beta chain) stems from a study of cytotoxic CD8 clonotypes in ibrutinib-treated CLL. Study summary: Samples showed on average approximately 250,000 productive templates and 80,000 to 100,000 productive rearrangements.

This clone showed up just once. Antigen unknown. Regarding the study as a whole: Baseline clonality was higher than in age-matched healthy donors and moved in step with circulating CD8+ T-cell counts.

Produced via immunoSEQ multiplex PCR; TCRdb's table is partial and in-frame only. The sample lists 250,000 to 350,000 clones, approximately 76% occurring once. The sample here was PBMCs, taken at disease progression, from a patient treated with ibrutinib. This TCR derives from a human donor with chronic lymphocytic leukemia.

The CDR3 coding sequence is TGTGCCAGCAGCTTAGGTTGGACACACTACGAGCAGTACTTC. Translated: CASSLGWTHYEQYF. This chain connects TRBV13 to TRBJ2-7; TRBD1 is a possible D gene (5 bases). Trimming removed 0 bases at V and 3 bases at J, with 9 bases between. Germline lookup yields CDR1 PRHDT and CDR2 FYEKMQ (reference sequence). The CDR3 consists of 14 residues.